This paragraph reports one T cell receptor (beta chain). This entry belongs to a study of shared clonotypes between healthy human individuals. TCRdb's table, derived via immunoSEQ multiplex PCR, lists solely in-frame clones and lacks some. The sample holds 2 million to 2.5 million clones, approximately 95% seen once. The germline gives CDR1 MNHEY, CDR2 SMNVEV (reference sequence). This CDR3 contains 16 residues. The junction had 7 bases not matched to a gene; V was cut back by 6 bases and J by 1 base. The receptor was derived from a man younger than 35 in good health. Material for sequencing was naive CD4+ T cells sorted from blood. Specified subset: CD45RA+ positively selected. The chain has TRBV27 and TRBJ2-3; 10 bases map to TRBD2. CDR3 protein: CASRLAGAAGTDTQYF. Here the CDR3 DNA reads TGTGCCAGCAGGCTAGCGGGAGCGGCGGGCACAGATACGCAGTATTTT.